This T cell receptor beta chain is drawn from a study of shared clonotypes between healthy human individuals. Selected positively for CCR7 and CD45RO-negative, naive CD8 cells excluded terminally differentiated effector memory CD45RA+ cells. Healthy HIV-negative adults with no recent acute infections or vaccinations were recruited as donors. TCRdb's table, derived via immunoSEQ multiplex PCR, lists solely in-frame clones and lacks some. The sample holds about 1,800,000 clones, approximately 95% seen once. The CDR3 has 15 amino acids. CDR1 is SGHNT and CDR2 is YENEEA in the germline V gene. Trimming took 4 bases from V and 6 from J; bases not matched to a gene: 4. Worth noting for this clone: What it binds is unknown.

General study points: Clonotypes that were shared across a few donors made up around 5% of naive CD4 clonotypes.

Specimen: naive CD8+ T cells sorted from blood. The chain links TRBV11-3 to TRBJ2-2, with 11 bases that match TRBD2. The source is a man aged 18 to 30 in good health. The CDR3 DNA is TGTGCCAGCAGCTGGGGACTAGCGGATCCCGGGGAGCTGTTTTTT. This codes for CASSWGLADPGELFF.